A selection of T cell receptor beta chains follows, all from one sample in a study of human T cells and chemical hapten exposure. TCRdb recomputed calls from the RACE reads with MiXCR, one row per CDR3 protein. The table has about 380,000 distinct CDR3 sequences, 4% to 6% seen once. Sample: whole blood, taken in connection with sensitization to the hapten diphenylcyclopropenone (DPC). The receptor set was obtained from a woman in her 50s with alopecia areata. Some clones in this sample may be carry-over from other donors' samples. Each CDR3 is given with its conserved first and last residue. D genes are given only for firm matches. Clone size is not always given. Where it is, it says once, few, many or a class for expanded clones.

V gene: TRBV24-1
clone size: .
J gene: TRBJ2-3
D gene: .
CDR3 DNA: TGTGCCACCAGTGACCGCTATTTCGGGGCAGATACGCAGTATTTT
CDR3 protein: CATSDRYFGADTQYF

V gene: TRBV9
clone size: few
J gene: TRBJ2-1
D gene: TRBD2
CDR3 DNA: TGTGCCAGCAGCGTAGTTACTAGCGGTTACAATGAGCAGTTCTTC
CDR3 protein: CASSVVTSGYNEQFF

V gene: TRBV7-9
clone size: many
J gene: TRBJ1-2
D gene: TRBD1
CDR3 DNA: TGTGCCAGCAGCCGGGGACAGGCTGACTATGGCTACACCTTC
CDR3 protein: CASSRGQADYGYTF

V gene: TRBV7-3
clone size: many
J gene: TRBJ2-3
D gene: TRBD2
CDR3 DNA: TGTGCCAGCAGCTCCCTGGGACTAGCCACAGATACGCAGTATTTT
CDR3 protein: CASSSLGLATDTQYF

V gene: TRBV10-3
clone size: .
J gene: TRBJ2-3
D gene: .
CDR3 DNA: TGTGCCATCAGTGAGTCGAAGGGCCCCGGGGCTAGAGATACGCAGTATTTT
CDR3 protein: CAISESKGPGARDTQYF

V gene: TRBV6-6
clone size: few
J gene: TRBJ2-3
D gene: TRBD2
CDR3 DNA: TGTGCCAGCAGTTTCCCACTGCGCGGGAGCGTAGATACGCAGTATTTT
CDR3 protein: CASSFPLRGSVDTQYF

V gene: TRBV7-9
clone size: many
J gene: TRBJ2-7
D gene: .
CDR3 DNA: TGTGCCAGCAGCTCTATCGACTCCTACGAGCAGTACTTC
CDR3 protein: CASSSIDSYEQYF

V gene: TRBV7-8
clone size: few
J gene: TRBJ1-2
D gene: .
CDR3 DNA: TGTGCCAGCAGCTTTGGGGGCCAGGGTTTCGGCTACACCTTC
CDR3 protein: CASSFGGQGFGYTF

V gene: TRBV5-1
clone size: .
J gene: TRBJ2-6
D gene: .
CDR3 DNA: TGCGCCAGCAGCGCGACCCTTAGCTCTGGGGCCAACGTCCTGACTTTC
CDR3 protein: CASSATLSSGANVLTF

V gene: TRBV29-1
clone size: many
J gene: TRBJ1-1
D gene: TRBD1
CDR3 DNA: TGCAGCGTTGGGTCGACAGGGATGAACACTGAAGCTTTCTTT
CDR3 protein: CSVGSTGMNTEAFF

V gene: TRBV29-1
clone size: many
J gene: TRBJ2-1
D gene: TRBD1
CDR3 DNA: TGCAGCGTTGAAGCGGAGGACAGGAGCTCCTACAATGAGCAGTTCTTC
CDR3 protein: CSVEAEDRSSYNEQFF

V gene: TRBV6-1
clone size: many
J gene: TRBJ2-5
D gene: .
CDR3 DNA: TGTGCCAGCAAGGACTATGCCCGAGAGACCCAGTACTTC
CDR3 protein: CASKDYARETQYF

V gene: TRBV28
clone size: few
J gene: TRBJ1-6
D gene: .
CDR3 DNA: TGTGCCAGCAGATTAGACATCTCCTATAATTCACCCCTCCACTTT
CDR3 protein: CASRLDISYNSPLHF

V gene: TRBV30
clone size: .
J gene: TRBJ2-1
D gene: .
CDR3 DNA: TGTGCCTGGAGTAAGGGACCCCCCCATGAGCAGTTCTTC
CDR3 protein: CAWSKGPPHEQFF

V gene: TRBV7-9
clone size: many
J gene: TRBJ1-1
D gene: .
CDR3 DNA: TGTGCCAGCAGCTTAGTTGAGGGGGGACGACCTGAAGCTTTCTTT
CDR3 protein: CASSLVEGGRPEAFF

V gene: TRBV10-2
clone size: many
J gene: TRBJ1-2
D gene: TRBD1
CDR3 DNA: TGCGCCAGCAGTGGAGAAGGGGGCCCCTATGGCTACACCTTC
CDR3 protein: CASSGEGGPYGYTF

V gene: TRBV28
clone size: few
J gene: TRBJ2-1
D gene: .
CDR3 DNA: TGTGCCAGCAGTTTTGATGGGGTCGGTGGCCATGAGCAGTTCTTC
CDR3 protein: CASSFDGVGGHEQFF

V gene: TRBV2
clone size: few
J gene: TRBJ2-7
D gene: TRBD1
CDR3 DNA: TGTGCCAGCAGAGTTGGGACAGGGAATATCAACGAGCAGTACTTC
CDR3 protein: CASRVGTGNINEQYF

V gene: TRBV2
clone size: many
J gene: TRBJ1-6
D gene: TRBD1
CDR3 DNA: TGTGCCAGCGTCCCTCCACAGGGGAGGAATTCACCCCTCCACTTT
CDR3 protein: CASVPPQGRNSPLHF

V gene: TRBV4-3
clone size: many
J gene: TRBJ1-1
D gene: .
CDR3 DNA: TGCGCCAGCAGCCAAACGCCCGACACGAACACTGAAGCTTTCTTT
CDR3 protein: CASSQTPDTNTEAFF

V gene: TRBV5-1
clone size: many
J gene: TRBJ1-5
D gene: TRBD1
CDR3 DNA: TGCGCCAGCAGCTTGGGCTCCGGCACAGGGGACAATCAGCCCCAGCATTTT
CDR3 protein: CASSLGSGTGDNQPQHF

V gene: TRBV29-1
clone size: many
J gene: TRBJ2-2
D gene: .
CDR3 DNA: TGCAGCGCCCTAGGAGCCACCGGGGAGCTGTTTTTT
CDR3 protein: CSALGATGELFF

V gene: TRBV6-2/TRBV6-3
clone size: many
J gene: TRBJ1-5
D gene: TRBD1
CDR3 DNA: TGTGCCAGCAGTTTCGACCCGACAGGGGGCAGGAATCAGCCCCAGCATTTT
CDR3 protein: CASSFDPTGGRNQPQHF

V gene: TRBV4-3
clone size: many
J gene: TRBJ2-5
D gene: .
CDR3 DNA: TGCGCCAGCAGCCAAAATCAGGGAGGCGAGACCCAGTACTTC
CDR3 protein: CASSQNQGGETQYF

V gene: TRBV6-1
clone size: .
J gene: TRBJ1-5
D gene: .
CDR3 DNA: TGTGCCAGCAAGGTGCGAAATCAGCCCCAGCATTTT
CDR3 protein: CASKVRNQPQHF

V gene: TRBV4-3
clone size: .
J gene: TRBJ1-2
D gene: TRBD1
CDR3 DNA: TGCGCCAGCAGCCTACAGGGACAGCCCTATGGCTACACCTTC
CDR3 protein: CASSLQGQPYGYTF

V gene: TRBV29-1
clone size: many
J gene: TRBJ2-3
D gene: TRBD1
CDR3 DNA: TGCAGCGCTTCCGGGACAGGGTTAGCAGGAGGGGATACGCAGTATTTT
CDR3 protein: CSASGTGLAGGDTQYF

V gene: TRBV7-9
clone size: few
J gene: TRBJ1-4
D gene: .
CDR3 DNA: TGTGCCAGCAGCTTACCTCAGCACGAAAAACTGTTTTTT
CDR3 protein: CASSLPQHEKLFF

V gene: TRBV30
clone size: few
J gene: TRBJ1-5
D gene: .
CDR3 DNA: TGTGCCTGGAGCCTCTCCCAGGGCAATCGGCCCCAGCATTTT
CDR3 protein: CAWSLSQGNRPQHF

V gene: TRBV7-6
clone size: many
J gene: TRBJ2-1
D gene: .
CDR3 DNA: TGTGCCAGCAGCTTAGGGCAAATTACCTACAATGAGCAGTTCTTC
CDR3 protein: CASSLGQITYNEQFF

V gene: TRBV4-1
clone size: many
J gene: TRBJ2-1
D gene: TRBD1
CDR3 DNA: TGCGCCAGCAGCCAACTGGGACAGGGGTACAATGAGCAGTTCTTC
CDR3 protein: CASSQLGQGYNEQFF

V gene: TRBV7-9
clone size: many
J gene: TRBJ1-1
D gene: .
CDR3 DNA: TGTGCCAGCTTGGAGGGGACTGAAGCTTTCTTT
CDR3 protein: CASLEGTEAFF

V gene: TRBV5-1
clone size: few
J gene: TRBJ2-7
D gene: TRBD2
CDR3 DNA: TGCGCCAGCAGCCTTAGTAGCGGGCGGAGCTCCTACGAGCAGTACTTC
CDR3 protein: CASSLSSGRSSYEQYF

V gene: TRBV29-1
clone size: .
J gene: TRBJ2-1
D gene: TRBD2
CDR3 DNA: TGCAGCGCACGACTAGCGGGGGTGAATGAGCAGTTCTTC
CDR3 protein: CSARLAGVNEQFF

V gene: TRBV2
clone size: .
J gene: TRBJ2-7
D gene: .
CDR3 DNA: TGTGCCAGCAGTGATGTGGGCAGGGGCAAATACTTC
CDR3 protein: CASSDVGRGKYF

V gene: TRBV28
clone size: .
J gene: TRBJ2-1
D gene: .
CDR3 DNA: TGTGCCAGCAGGCGGACTGGTCAGGGGCAGTTCTTC
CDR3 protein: CASRRTGQGQFF

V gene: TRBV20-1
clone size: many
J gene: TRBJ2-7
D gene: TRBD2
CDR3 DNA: TGCAGTGCCCCGTGGACTAGCGGTAACTACGAGCAGTACTTC
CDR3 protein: CSAPWTSGNYEQYF

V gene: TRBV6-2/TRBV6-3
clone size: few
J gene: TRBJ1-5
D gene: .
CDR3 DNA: TGTGCCAGCAGTTATGTTGGGGGAAGCAATCAGCCCCAGCATTTT
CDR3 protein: CASSYVGGSNQPQHF

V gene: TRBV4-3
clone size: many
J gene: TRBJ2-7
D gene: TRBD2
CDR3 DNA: TGCGCCAGCAGCCAAGATCTAGCGGACCGCGAGTACTTC
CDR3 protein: CASSQDLADREYF

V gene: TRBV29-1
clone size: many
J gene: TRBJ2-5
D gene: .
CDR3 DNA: TGCAGCGTTGAAGGAGGAAGGGTTGGGGAGACCCAGTACTTC
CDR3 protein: CSVEGGRVGETQYF

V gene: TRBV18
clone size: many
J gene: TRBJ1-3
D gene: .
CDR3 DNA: TGTGCCAGCTCACTAAAATCCGGTCAGGCATCTGGAAACACCATATATTTT
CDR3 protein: CASSLKSGQASGNTIYF

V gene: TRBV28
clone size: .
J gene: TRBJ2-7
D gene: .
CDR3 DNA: TGTGCCAGCAGTTTCGGCCCGATAGGATTATACGAGCAGTACTTC
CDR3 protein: CASSFGPIGLYEQYF

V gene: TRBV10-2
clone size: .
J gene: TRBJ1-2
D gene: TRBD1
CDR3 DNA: TGCGCCAGCAGTGAAGGACAGGAACTGGGCTATGGCTACACCTTC
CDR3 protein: CASSEGQELGYGYTF

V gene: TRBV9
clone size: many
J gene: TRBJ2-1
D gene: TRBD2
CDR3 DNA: TGTGCCAGCAGCGTAACGGGGGGAAGCTCCTACAATGAGCAGTTCTTC
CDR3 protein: CASSVTGGSSYNEQFF

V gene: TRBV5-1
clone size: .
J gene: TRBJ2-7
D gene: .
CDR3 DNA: TGCGCCAGCAGCCTTGAGCGAGGGGAGGACGAGCAGTACTTC
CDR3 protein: CASSLERGEDEQYF

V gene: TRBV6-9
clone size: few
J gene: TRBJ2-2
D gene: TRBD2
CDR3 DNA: TGTGCCAGCACCCACAATCGGGGAGGGACCACCGGGGAGCTGTTTTTT
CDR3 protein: CASTHNRGGTTGELFF

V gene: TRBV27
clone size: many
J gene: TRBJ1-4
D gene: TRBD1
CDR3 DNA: TGTGCCAGCAGTACGCTAGACAGGGCCAGGGGTGAAAAACTGTTTTTT
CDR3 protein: CASSTLDRARGEKLFF

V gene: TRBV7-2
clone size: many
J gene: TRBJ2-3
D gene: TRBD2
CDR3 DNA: TGTGCCAGCAGCTTAGGCCTAGCGGCACCCACAGATACGCAGTATTTT
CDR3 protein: CASSLGLAAPTDTQYF

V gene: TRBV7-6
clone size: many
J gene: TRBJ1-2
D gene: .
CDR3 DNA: TGTGCCAGCAGCTTAGAGCCCCTGAGGGAGACCCATGGCTACACCTTC
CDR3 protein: CASSLEPLRETHGYTF

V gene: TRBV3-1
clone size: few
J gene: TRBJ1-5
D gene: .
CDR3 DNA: TGTGCCAGCAGCCGACAGTATAGCAATCAGCCCCAGCATTTT
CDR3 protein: CASSRQYSNQPQHF

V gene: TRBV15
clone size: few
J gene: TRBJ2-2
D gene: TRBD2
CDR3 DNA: TGTGCCACCAGCAGTTCAGCGGGAGGGCCGGCTGGGGAGCTGTTTTTT
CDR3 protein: CATSSSAGGPAGELFF